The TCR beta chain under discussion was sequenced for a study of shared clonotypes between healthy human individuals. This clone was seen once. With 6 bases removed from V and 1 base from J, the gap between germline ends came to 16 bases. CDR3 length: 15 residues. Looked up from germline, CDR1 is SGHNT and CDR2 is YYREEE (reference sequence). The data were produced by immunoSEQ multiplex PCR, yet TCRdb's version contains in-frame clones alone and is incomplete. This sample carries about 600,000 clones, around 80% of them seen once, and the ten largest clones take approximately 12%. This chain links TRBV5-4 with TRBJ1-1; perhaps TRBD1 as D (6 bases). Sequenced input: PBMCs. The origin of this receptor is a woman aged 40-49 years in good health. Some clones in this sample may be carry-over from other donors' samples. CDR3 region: CASTRGGQRNTEAFF. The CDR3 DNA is TGTGCCAGCACCCGGGGGGGGCAGAGGAACACTGAAGCTTTCTTT.